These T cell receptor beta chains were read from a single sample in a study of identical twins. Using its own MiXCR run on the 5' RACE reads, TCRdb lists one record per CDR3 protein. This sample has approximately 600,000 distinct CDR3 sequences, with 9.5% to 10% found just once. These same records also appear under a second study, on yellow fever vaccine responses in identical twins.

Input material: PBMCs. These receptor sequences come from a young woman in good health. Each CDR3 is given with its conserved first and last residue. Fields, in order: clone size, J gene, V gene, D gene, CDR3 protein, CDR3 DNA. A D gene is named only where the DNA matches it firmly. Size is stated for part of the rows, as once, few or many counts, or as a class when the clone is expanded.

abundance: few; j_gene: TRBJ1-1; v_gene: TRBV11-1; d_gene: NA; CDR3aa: CASSGLGEAFF; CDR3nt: TGTGCCAGCAGCGGTTTAGGTGAAGCTTTCTTT
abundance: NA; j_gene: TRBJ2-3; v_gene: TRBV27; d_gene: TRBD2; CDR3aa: CASSLSSGGITYTQYF; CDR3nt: TGTGCCAGCAGTTTATCTAGCGGGGGGATCACATATACGCAGTATTTT
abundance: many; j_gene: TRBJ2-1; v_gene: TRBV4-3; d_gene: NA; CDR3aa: CASSQRGLSSYNEQFF; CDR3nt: TGCGCCAGCAGCCAACGGGGTCTGAGCTCCTACAATGAGCAGTTCTTC
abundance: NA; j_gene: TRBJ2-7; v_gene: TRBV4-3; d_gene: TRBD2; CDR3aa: CASSQELAGGYEQYF; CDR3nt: TGCGCCAGCAGCCAAGAGCTAGCGGGAGGGTACGAGCAGTACTTC
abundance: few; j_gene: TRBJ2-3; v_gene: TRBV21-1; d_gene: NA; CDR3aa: CASSWGLGVDTQYF; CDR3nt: TGTGCCAGCAGCTGGGGACTGGGTGTAGATACGCAGTATTTT
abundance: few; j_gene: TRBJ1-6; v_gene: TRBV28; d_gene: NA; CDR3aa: CASRGNNSPLHF; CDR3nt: TGTGCCAGCAGGGGGAATAATTCACCCCTCCACTTT
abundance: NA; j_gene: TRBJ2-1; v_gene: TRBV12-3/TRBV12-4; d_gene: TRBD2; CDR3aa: CASSLNLGGATYNEQFF; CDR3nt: TGTGCCAGCAGTTTAAACCTCGGGGGGGCAACCTACAATGAGCAGTTCTTC
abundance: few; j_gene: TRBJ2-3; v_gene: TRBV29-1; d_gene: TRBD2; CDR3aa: CSAQLAGVSDTQYF; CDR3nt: TGCAGCGCCCAACTAGCGGGAGTCTCAGATACGCAGTATTTT
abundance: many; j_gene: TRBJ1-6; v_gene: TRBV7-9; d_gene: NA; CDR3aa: CASSLHGAVYNSPLHF; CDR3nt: TGTGCCAGCAGCCTCCACGGCGCCGTTTATAATTCACCCCTCCACTTT
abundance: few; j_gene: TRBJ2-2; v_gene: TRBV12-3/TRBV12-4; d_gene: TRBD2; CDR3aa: CASLRGTSGELFF; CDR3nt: TGTGCCAGCCTCCGCGGGACTAGCGGGGAGCTGTTTTTT
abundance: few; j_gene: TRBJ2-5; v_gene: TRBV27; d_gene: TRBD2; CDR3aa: CASSPTRVAGSLETQYF; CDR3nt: TGTGCCAGCAGTCCGACGCGGGTAGCGGGGTCGTTAGAGACCCAGTACTTC
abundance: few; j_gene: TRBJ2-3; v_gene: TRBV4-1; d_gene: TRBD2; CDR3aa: CASSHMSGGTDTQYF; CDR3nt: TGCGCCAGCAGCCATATGAGCGGGGGCACAGATACGCAGTATTTT
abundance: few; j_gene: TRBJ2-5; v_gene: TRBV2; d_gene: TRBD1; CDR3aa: CASRERTGQETQYF; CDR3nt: TGTGCCAGCAGGGAGAGGACAGGGCAAGAGACCCAGTACTTC
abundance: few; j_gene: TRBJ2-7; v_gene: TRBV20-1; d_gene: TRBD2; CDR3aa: CSARAALAGDEQYF; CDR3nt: TGCAGTGCCAGGGCCGCGCTAGCGGGGGATGAGCAGTACTTC
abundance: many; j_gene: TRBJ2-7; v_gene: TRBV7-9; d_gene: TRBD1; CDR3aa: CASSLGDSLSYEQYF; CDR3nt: TGTGCCAGCAGCTTAGGGGACAGCCTCTCCTACGAGCAGTACTTC
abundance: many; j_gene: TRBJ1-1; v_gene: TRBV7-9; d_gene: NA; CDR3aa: CASTAPTEAFF; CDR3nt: TGTGCCAGCACCGCTCCTACCGAAGCTTTCTTT
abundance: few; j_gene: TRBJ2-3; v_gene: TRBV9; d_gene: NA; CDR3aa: CASSALKMPGRTDTQYF; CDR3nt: TGTGCCAGCAGCGCCCTGAAGATGCCGGGCCGCACAGATACGCAGTATTTT
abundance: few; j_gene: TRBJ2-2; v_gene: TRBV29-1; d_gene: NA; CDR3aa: CSVVPDRNTGELFF; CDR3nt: TGCAGCGTTGTACCGGACAGGAACACCGGGGAGCTGTTTTTT
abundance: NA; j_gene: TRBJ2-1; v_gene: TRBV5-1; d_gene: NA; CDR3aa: CASSSGGAPYNEQFF; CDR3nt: TGCGCCAGCAGCTCGGGCGGGGCCCCCTACAATGAGCAGTTCTTC
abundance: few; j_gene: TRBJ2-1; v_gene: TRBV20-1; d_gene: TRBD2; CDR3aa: CSARRTSSNEQFF; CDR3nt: TGCAGTGCTAGGAGGACTAGCTCAAATGAGCAGTTCTTC
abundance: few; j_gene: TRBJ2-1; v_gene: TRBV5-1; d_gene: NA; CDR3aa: CASSGKNNEQFF; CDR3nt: TGCGCCAGCAGCGGTAAGAACAATGAGCAGTTCTTC
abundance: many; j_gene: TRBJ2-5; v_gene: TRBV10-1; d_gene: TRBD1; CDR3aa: CASSKDRAQETQYF; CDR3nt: TGCGCCAGCAGTAAGGACAGGGCCCAAGAGACCCAGTACTTC
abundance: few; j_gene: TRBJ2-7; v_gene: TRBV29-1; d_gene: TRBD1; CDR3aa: CSVGDRPYEQYF; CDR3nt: TGCAGCGTGGGGGACAGGCCCTACGAGCAGTACTTC
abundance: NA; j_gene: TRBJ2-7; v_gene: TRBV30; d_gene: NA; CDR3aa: CAWSGDTYEQYF; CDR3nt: TGTGCCTGGAGTGGGGACACCTACGAGCAGTACTTC
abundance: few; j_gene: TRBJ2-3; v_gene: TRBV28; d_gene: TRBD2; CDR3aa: CASVGTSGRGGTDTQYF; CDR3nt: TGTGCCAGCGTGGGAACTAGCGGGAGAGGGGGTACAGATACGCAGTATTTT
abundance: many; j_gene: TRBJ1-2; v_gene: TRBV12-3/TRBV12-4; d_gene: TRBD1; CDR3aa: CASSETGGSYGYTF; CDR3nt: TGTGCCAGCAGTGAGACAGGGGGCAGCTATGGCTACACCTTC
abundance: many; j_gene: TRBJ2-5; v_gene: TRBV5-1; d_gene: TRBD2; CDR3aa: CASSPTRAGEGETQYF; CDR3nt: TGCGCCAGCAGCCCCACCAGGGCGGGGGAAGGAGAGACCCAGTACTTC
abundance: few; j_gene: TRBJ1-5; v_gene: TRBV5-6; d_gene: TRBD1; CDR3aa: CASSANRGGNQPQHF; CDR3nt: TGTGCCAGCAGCGCGAACAGGGGAGGCAATCAGCCCCAGCATTTT
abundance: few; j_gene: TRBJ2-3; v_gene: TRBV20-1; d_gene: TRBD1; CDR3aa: CSAIPLGQKGTDTQYF; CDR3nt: TGCAGTGCTATTCCCTTGGGACAGAAAGGGACAGATACGCAGTATTTT
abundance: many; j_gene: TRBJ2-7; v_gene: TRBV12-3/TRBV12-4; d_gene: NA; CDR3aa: CASSSRGAYEQYF; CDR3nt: TGTGCCAGCAGTTCTAGGGGAGCCTACGAGCAGTACTTC
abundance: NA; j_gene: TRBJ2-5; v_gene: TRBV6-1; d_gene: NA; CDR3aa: CASRTGQQETQYF; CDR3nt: TGTGCCAGCAGAACTGGACAGCAAGAGACCCAGTACTTC
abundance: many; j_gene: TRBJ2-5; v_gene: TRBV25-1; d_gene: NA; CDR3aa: CASSDRARETQYF; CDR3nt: TGTGCCAGCAGTGACCGGGCGCGGGAGACCCAGTACTTC
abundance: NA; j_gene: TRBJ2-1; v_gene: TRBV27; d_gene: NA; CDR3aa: CASSLSYREWQFF; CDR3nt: TGTGCCAGCAGTTTATCGTACCGGGAATGGCAGTTCTTC
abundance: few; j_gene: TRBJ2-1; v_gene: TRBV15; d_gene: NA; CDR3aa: CATSRTAYNEQFF; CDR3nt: TGTGCCACCAGCAGGACAGCCTACAATGAGCAGTTCTTC
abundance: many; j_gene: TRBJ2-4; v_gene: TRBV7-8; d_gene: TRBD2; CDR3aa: CASSFTGREAAKNIQYF; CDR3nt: TGTGCCAGCAGCTTTACGGGCCGGGAGGCAGCCAAAAACATTCAGTACTTC
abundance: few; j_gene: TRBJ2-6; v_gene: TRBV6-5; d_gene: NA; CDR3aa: CASSYVTGAGANVLTF; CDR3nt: TGTGCCAGCAGTTACGTCACAGGTGCTGGGGCCAACGTCCTGACTTTC
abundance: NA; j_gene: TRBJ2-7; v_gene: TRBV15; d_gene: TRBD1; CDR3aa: CATRGTGAYEQYF; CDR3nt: TGTGCCACCAGAGGGACAGGGGCTTACGAGCAGTACTTC
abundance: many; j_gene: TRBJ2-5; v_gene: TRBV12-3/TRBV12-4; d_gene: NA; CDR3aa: CASSIEVGGETQYF; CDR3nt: TGTGCCAGCAGTATAGAGGTGGGCGGGGAGACCCAGTACTTC
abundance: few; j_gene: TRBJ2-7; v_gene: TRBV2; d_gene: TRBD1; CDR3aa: CASSGGQGIYEQYF; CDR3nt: TGTGCCAGCAGCGGCGGACAGGGGATTTACGAGCAGTACTTC
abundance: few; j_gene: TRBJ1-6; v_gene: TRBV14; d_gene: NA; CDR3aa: CASSQWGEGENSPLHF; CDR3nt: TGTGCCAGCAGCCAATGGGGTGAGGGGGAGAATTCACCCCTCCACTTT
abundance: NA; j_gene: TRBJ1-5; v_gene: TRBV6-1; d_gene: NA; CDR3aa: CASTHMMGSTSNQPQHF; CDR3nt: TGTGCCAGCACCCACATGATGGGGTCCACTAGCAATCAGCCCCAGCATTTT
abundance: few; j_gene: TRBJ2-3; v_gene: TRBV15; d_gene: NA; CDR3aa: CATSRGSKGGTDTQYF; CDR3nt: TGTGCCACCAGCAGAGGGTCGAAGGGGGGCACAGATACGCAGTATTTT
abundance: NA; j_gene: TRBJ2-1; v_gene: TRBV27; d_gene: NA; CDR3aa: CASSFRAGLPEDEQFF; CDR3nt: TGTGCCAGCAGTTTCAGAGCAGGACTACCAGAGGATGAGCAGTTCTTC